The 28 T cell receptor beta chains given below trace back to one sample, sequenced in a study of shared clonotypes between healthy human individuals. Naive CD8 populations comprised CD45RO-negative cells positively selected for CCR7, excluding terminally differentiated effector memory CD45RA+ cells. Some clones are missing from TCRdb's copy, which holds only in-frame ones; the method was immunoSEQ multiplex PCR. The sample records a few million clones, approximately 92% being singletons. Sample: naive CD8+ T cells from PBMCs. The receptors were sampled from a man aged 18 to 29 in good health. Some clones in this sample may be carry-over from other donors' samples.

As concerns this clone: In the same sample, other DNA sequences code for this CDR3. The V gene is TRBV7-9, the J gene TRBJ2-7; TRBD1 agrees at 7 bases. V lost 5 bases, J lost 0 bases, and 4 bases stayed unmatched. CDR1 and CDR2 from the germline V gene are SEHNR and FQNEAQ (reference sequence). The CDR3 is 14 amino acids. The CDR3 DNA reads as TGTGCCAGCAGCCCGACAGGGAGCTCCTACGAGCAGTACTTC. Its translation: CASSPTGSSYEQYF. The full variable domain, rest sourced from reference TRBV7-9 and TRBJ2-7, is DTGVSQNPRHKITKRGQNVTFRCDPISEHNRLYWYRQTLGQGPEFLTYFQNEAQLEKSRLLSDRFSAERPKGSFSTLEIQRTEQGDSAMYLCASSPTGSSYEQYFGPGTRLTVT.

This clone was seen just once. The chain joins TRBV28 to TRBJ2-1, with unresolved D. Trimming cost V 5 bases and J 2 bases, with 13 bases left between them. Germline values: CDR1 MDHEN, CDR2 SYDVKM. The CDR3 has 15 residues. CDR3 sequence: CASSPGTPTYNEQFF. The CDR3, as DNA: TGTGCCAGCAGTCCCGGTACACCGACCTACAATGAGCAGTTCTTC.

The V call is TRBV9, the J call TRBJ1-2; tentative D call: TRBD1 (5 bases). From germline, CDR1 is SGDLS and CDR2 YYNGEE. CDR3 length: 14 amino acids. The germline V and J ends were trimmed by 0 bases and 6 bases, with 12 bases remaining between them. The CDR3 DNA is TGTGCCAGCAGCGTAGCTATAGCAGGGCATGGCTACACCTTC. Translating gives CASSVAIAGHGYTF.

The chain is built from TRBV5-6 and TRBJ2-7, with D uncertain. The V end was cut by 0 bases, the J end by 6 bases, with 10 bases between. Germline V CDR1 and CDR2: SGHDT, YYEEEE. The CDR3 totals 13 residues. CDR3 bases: TGTGCCAGCAGCTTGGGGGTGGAAGGCGAGCAGTACTTC. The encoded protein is CASSLGVEGEQYF.

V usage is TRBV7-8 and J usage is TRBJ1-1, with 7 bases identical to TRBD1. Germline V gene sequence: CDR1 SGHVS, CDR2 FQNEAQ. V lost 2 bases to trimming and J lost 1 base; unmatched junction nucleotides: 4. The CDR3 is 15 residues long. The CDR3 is CASSLQGVTNTEAFF. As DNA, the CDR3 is TGTGCCAGCAGCTTACAGGGGGTAACGAACACTGAAGCTTTCTTT.

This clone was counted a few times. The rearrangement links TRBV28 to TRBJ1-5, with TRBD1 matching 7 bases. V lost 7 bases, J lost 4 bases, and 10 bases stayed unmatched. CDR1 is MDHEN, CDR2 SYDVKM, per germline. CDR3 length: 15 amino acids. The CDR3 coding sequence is TGTGCCAGCACCTTCTACAGGGGAGGTAATCAGCCCCAGCATTTT. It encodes CASTFYRGGNQPQHF.

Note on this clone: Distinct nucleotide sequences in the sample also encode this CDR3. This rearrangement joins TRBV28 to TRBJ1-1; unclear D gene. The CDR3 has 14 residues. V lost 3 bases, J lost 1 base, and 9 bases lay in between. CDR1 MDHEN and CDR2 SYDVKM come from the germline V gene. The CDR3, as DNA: TGTGCCAGCAGTTTTTTTCGGGAGAACACTGAAGCTTTCTTT. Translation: CASSFFRENTEAFF. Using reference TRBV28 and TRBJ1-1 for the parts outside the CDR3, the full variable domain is DVKVTQSSRYLVKRTGEKVFLECVQDMDHENMFWYRQDPGLGLRLIYFSYDVKMKEKGDIPEGYSVSREKKERFSLILESASTNQTSMYLCASSFFRENTEAFFGQGTRLTVV.

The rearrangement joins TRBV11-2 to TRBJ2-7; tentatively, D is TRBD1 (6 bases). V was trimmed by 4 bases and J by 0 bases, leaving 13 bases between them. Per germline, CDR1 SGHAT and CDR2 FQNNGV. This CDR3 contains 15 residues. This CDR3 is CASSSRTDHSYEQYF. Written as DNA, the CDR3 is TGTGCCAGCAGCTCTCGGACAGATCACTCCTACGAGCAGTACTTC.

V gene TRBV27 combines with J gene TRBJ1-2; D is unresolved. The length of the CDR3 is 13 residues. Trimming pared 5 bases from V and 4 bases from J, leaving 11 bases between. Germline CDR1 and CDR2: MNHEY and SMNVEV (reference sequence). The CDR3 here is CASSPSPRYGYTF. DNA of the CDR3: TGTGCCAGCAGTCCAAGCCCCCGCTATGGCTACACCTTC.

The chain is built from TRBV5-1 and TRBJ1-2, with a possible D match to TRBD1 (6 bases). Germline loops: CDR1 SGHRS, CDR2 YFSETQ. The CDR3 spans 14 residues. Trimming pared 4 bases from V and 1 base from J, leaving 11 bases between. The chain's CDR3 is CASSKDSFNYGYTF. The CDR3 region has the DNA TGCGCCAGCAGCAAGGACAGCTTTAACTATGGCTACACCTTC.

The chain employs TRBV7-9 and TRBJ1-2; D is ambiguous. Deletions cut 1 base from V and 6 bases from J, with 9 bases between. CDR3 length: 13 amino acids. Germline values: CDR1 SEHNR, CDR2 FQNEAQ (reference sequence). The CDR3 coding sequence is TGTGCCAGCAGCTTAGTAAGTTCGCATGGCTACACCTTC. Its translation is CASSLVSSHGYTF.

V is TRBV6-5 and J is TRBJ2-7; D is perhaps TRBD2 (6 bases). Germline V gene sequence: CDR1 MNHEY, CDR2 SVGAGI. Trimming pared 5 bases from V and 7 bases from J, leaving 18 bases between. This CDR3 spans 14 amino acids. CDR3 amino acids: CASSTVNSGTEQYF. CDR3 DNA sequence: TGTGCCAGCAGTACCGTCAATAGCGGTACGGAGCAGTACTTC.

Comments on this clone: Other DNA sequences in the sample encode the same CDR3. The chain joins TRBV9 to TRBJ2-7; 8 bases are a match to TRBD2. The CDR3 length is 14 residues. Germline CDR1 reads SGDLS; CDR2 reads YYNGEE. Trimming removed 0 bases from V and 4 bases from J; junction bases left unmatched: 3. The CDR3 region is CASSVATGGYEQYF. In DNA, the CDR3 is TGTGCCAGCAGCGTAGCTACGGGAGGGTACGAGCAGTACTTC.

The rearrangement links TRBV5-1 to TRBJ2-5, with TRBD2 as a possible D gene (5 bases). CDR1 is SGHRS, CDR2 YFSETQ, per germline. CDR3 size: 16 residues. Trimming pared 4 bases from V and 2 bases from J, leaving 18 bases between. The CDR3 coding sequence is TGCGCCAGCAGCCATTGGAGGTTGACGGAACAAGAGACCCAGTACTTC. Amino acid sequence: CASSHWRLTEQETQYF.

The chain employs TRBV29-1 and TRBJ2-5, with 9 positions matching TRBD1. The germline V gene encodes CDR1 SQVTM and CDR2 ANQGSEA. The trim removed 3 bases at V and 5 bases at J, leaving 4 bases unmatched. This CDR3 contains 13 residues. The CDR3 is CSVDRTGVETQYF. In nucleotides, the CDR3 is TGCAGCGTTGACCGGACAGGGGTTGAGACCCAGTACTTC.

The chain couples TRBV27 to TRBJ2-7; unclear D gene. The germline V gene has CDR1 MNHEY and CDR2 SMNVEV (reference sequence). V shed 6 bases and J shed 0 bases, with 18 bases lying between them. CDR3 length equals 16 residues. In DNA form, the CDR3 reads TGTGCCAGCAGCCCCCGGGTCCTGGGTTTCTCCTACGAGCAGTACTTC. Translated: CASSPRVLGFSYEQYF.

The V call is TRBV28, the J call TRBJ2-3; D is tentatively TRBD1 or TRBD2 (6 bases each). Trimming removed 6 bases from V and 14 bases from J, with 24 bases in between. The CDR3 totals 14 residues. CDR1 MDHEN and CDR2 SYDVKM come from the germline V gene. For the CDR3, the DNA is TGTGCCAGCAGCTACGTCCAGGGGACTTCTGACCTGTATTTT. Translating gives CASSYVQGTSDLYF.

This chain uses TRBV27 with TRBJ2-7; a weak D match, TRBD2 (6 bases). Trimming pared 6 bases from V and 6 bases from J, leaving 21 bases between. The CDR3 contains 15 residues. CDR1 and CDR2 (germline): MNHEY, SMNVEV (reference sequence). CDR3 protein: CASSLSGEGFFEQYF. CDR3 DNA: TGTGCCAGCAGCCTTAGCGGAGAGGGGTTCTTCGAGCAGTACTTC.

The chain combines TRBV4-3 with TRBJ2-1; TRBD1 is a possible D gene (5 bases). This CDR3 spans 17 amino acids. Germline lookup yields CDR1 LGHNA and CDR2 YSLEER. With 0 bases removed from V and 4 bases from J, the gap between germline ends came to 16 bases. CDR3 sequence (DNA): TGCGCCAGCAGCCAAGATAGAGCAGGGATGGGATACAATGAGCAGTTCTTC. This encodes CASSQDRAGMGYNEQFF.

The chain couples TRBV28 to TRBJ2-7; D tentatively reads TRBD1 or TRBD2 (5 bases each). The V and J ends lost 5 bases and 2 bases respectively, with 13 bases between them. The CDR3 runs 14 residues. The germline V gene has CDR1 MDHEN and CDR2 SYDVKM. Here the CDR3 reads CASSHRTGPYEQYF. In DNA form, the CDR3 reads TGTGCCAGCAGTCACCGGACGGGACCCTACGAGCAGTACTTC.

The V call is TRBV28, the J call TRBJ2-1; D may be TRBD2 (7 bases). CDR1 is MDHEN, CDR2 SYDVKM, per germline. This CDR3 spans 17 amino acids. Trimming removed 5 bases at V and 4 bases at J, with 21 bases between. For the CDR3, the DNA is TGTGCCAGCAGTCGACCATTGAGGGAGGGGGGATACAATGAGCAGTTCTTC. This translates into CASSRPLREGGYNEQFF.

The CDR3 loop is CATSRGLGLTKNIQYF. In DNA, the CDR3 is TGTGCCACCAGCAGAGGCCTCGGGTTGACCAAAAACATTCAGTACTTC. The genes are TRBV15 and TRBJ2-4; no clear D gene. V gave up 1 base and J gave up 2 bases, with 12 bases separating them. CDR3 length equals 16 residues. Germline CDR1 and CDR2: LNHNV and YYDKDF (reference sequence).

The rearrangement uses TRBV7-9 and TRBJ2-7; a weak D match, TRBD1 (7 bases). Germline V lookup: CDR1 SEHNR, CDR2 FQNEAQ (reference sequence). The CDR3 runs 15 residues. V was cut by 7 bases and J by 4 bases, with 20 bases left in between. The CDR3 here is CASTAGGGQRYEQYF. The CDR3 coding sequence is TGTGCCAGCACCGCCGGAGGGGGCCAGAGGTACGAGCAGTACTTC.

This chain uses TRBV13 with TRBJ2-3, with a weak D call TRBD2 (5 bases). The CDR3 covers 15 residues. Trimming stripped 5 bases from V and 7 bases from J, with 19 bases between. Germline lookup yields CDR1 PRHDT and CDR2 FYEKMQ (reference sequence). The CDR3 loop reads CASSPSRIWEHTQYF. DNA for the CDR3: TGTGCCAGCAGCCCCTCGCGCATATGGGAGCATACGCAGTATTTT. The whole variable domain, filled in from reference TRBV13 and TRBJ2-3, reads AAGVIQSPRHLIKEKRETATLKCYPIPRHDTVYWYQQGPGQDPQFLISFYEKMQSDKGSIPDRFSAQQFSDYHSELNMSSLELGDSALYFCASSPSRIWEHTQYFGPGTRLTVL.

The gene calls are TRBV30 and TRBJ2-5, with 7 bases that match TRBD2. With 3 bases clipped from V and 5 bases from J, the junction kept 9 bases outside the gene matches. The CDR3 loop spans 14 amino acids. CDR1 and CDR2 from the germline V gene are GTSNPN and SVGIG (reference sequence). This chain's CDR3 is CAWSWREIFETQYF. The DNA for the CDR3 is TGTGCCTGGAGCTGGCGGGAGATATTTGAGACCCAGTACTTC. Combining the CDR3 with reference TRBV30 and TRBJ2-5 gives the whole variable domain SQTIHQWPATLVQPVGSPLSLECTVEGTSNPNLYWYRQAAGRGLQLLFYSVGIGQISSEVPQNLSASRPQDRQFILSSKKLLLSDSGFYLCAWSWREIFETQYFGPGTRLLVL.

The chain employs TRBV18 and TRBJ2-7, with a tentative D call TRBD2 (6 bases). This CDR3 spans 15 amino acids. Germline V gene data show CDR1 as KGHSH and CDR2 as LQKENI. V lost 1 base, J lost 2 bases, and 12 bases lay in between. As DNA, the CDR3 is TGTGCCAGCTCACCACAGGAGGGGAGCACCTACGAGCAGTACTTC. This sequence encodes CASSPQEGSTYEQYF.

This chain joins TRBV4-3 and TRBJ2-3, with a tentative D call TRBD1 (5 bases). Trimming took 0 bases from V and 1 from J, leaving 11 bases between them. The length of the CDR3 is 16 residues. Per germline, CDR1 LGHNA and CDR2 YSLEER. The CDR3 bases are TGCGCCAGCAGCCAAGATCACAGGCGCCGCACAGATACGCAGTATTTT. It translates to CASSQDHRRRTDTQYF.

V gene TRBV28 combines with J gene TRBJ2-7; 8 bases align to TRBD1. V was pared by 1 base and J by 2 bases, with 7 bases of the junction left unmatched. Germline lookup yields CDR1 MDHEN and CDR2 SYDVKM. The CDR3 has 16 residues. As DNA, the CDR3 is TGTGCCAGCAGTTTATATCGGACAGGGTCCCCCTACGAGCAGTACTTC. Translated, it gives CASSLYRTGSPYEQYF. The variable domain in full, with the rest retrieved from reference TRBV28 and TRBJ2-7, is DVKVTQSSRYLVKRTGEKVFLECVQDMDHENMFWYRQDPGLGLRLIYFSYDVKMKEKGDIPEGYSVSREKKERFSLILESASTNQTSMYLCASSLYRTGSPYEQYFGPGTRLTVT.